This is a list of T cell receptor beta chains from one sample in a study of shared clonotypes between healthy human individuals. Assay: immunoSEQ multiplex PCR; the TCRdb copy retains only in-frame clones and omits some. The sample yields about 1 million clones, roughly 70% seen once. The sample comprised memory CD4+ T cells sorted from blood. The receptors come from a man aged 18 to 35 in good health. Both conserved end residues are part of each CDR3. A D gene is named only where the DNA matches it firmly. Some rows have no size entry. The others give once, few or many, or a class for an expanded clone.

d_call clone_size j_call v_call cdr3_aa cdr3_nt
NA NA TRBJ1-1 TRBV28 CASMHPRANTEAFF TGTGCCAGCATGCACCCAAGGGCGAACACTGAAGCTTTCTTT
NA NA TRBJ2-2 TRBV5-4 CASSFYGEKELFF TGTGCCAGCAGCTTTTATGGGGAGAAGGAGCTGTTTTTT
TRBD2 NA TRBJ2-4 TRBV5-1 CASSSPSGRAKNIQYF TGCGCCAGCAGCTCCCCTAGCGGGAGAGCCAAAAACATTCAGTACTTC
NA NA TRBJ2-7 TRBV11-2 CASSLKLQGVEQYF TGTGCCAGCAGCTTAAAACTACAGGGAGTCGAGCAGTACTTC
NA NA TRBJ2-7 TRBV5-4 CASSLEASATYEQYF TGTGCCAGCAGCTTGGAGGCTAGCGCTACCTACGAGCAGTACTTC
TRBD1 NA TRBJ1-1 TRBV14 CASSPTPGQGTEAFF TGTGCCAGCAGCCCGACACCCGGACAGGGTACGGAAGCTTTCTTT
NA NA TRBJ1-2 TRBV5-4 CASSSFGTGDYGYTF TGTGCCAGCAGCTCGTTCGGGACTGGGGACTATGGCTACACCTTC
NA NA TRBJ2-2 TRBV7-9 CASSNTGPRELFF TGTGCCAGCAGTAATACAGGGCCCCGGGAGCTGTTTTTT
NA NA TRBJ2-5 TRBV7-2 CASSLARGSQETQYF TGTGCCAGCAGCTTAGCGAGGGGGTCACAAGAGACCCAGTACTTC
TRBD1 NA TRBJ2-7 TRBV9 CASSGGQGAVGQYF TGTGCCAGCAGCGGGGGACAGGGGGCGGTTGGGCAGTACTTC
NA NA TRBJ1-3 TRBV7-9 CASSQNRDTIYF TGTGCCAGCAGCCAGAACCGAGACACCATATATTTT
TRBD1 NA TRBJ2-2 TRBV10-3 CAISAGTGGGTGELFF TGTGCCATCAGTGCGGGGACAGGGGGCGGAACCGGGGAGCTGTTTTTT
NA NA TRBJ1-2 TRBV5-6 CASSPVGGGSYGYTF TGTGCCAGCAGCCCTGTCGGCGGGGGCTCCTATGGCTACACCTTC
NA NA TRBJ1-3 TRBV10-3 CAIAQLLSGNTIYF TGTGCCATCGCGCAGCTCCTCTCTGGAAACACCATATATTTT
TRBD1 NA TRBJ1-5 TRBV6-1 CATDRVNQPQHF TGTGCCACGGACAGGGTGAATCAGCCCCAGCATTTT
NA NA TRBJ2-3 TRBV30 CAWKTADTQYF TGTGCCTGGAAAACAGCTGATACGCAGTATTTT
NA NA TRBJ2-7 TRBV6-5 CASGGRIYEQYF TGTGCCAGTGGCGGCAGGATCTACGAGCAGTACTTC
TRBD2 NA TRBJ2-2 TRBV19 CASSPRWTSGANTGELFF TGTGCCAGTAGTCCTCGGTGGACTAGCGGTGCGAACACCGGGGAGCTGTTTTTT
NA NA TRBJ2-2 TRBV18 CASSPPGPLIYTGELFF TGTGCCAGCTCACCCCCGGGACCCTTGATCTACACCGGGGAGCTGTTTTTT
TRBD2 NA TRBJ2-7 TRBV30 CAWSQTSGGAGEQYF TGTGCCTGGAGTCAGACTAGCGGGGGGGCCGGGGAGCAGTACTTC
NA few TRBJ1-1 TRBV7-9 CASSLRLDRNTEAFF TGTGCCAGCAGCTTACGACTGGACAGGAACACTGAAGCTTTCTTT
TRBD2 NA TRBJ2-3 TRBV19 CASPGLAITDTQYF TGTGCCAGTCCCGGACTAGCGATTACAGATACGCAGTATTTT
NA once TRBJ2-2 TRBV18 CASSPTRTGLNTGELFF TGTGCCAGCTCACCTACCCGGACCGGGTTGAACACCGGGGAGCTGTTTTTT
NA NA TRBJ1-2 TRBV4-1 CASSQDLGGYTF TGCGCCAGCAGCCAAGATCTGGGAGGCTACACCTTC
NA NA TRBJ2-7 TRBV7-2 CASSGGGVVAYYEQYF TGTGCCAGCAGCGGAGGGGGAGTGGTAGCCTACTACGAGCAGTACTTC
NA NA TRBJ1-1 TRBV11-1 CASSLGGLANEAFF TGTGCCAGCAGCTTAGGGGGGTTGGCGAATGAAGCTTTCTTT
TRBD2 NA TRBJ2-7 TRBV28 CASSLGGAGSYEQYF TGTGCCAGCAGTTTGGGAGGGGCGGGGTCCTACGAGCAGTACTTC
NA NA TRBJ1-2 TRBV30 CAWSSRVLNYGYTF TGTGCCTGGAGTTCCAGGGTACTTAACTATGGCTACACCTTC
NA NA TRBJ2-7 TRBV6-1 CASSGAVGLILYEQYF TGTGCCAGCAGTGGGGCCGTCGGGCTTATTCTTTACGAGCAGTACTTC
NA NA TRBJ2-6 TRBV7-9 CASSPVVSGANVLTF TGTGCCAGCAGCCCGGTGGTCTCTGGGGCCAACGTCCTGACTTTC
NA NA TRBJ2-3 TRBV4-3 CASSQDFKQGHTDTQYF TGCGCCAGCAGCCAAGACTTTAAACAGGGTCACACAGATACGCAGTATTTT
TRBD1 NA TRBJ1-6 TRBV6-1 CASRKDRGLGSPLHF TGTGCCAGCAGGAAGGACAGGGGGTTAGGTTCACCCCTCCACTTT
NA once TRBJ2-2 TRBV18 CASSPQYVGANTGELFF TGTGCCAGCTCACCACAGTACGTGGGAGCGAACACCGGGGAGCTGTTTTTT
TRBD1 NA TRBJ1-1 TRBV30 CARRQGVGTEAFF TGTGCCCGCCGACAGGGGGTGGGCACTGAAGCTTTCTTT
TRBD1 NA TRBJ2-7 TRBV7-2 CASSKFGQGVSYEQYF TGTGCCAGCAGCAAATTTGGACAGGGGGTTTCCTACGAGCAGTACTTC
TRBD1 few TRBJ2-7 TRBV5-1 CASPKDRDEQYF TGCGCCAGCCCTAAGGACAGGGACGAGCAGTACTTC
NA NA TRBJ2-5 TRBV5-6 CASSFNLRGTQYF TGTGCCAGCAGCTTTAACCTGCGGGGGACCCAGTACTTC
TRBD1 NA TRBJ2-7 TRBV6-5 CASSTGTGSGEQYF TGTGCCAGCAGCACCGGGACAGGGAGTGGCGAGCAGTACTTC
NA NA TRBJ2-2 TRBV18 CASHRGLTHIVELFF TGTGCCAGCCACCGGGGACTCACCCATATTGTGGAGCTGTTTTTT
NA NA TRBJ1-2 TRBV4-2 CASSSWTDGYTF TGTGCCAGCAGCTCCTGGACTGACGGCTACACCTTC
NA NA TRBJ2-7 TRBV7-8 CASSLEDSRADEQYF TGTGCCAGCAGCTTAGAAGATTCACGGGCGGACGAGCAGTACTTC
NA NA TRBJ2-6 TRBV6-6 CASNSGANVLTF TGTGCCAGCAACTCTGGGGCCAACGTCCTGACTTTC